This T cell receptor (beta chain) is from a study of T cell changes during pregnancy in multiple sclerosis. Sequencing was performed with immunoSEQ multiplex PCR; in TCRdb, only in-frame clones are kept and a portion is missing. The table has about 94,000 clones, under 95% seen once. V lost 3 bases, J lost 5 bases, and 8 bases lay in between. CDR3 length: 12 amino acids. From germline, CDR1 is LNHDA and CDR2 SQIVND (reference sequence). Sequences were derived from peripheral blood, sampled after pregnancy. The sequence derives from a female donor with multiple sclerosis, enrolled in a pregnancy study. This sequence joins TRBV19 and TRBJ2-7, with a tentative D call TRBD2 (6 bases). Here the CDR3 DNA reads TGTGCCAGTAGTATCGCGGGAAACGAGCAGTACTTC. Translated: CASSIAGNEQYF.